The T cell receptor beta chain under discussion was sequenced for a study of T cell clusters in autoimmune cytopenias. Study-level background: A median of approximately 50,000 TRB reads per sample yielded a median roughly 2,300 distinct clonotypes.

The CDR3 extends over 13 amino acids. CDR1 and CDR2 (germline): MRHNA, SNTAGT. TRB was amplified by touch-down multiplex PCR, primer pools A and B combined. TCRdb reprocessed the multiplex PCR reads and reports one entry per CDR3 protein, with no DNA. Its table records more than 650 distinct CDR3 sequences. TRB amplification used approximately 250 ng of peripheral blood genomic DNA. This clonotype is identified as large from frequency. The sample also formed part of further work on T cell repertoires in aging, cancer and after chemotherapy.

The material sequenced was peripheral blood. The TCR comes from a human donor in good health. This chain links TRBV6-4 with TRBJ2-7; TCRdb designates TRBD2, a call that cannot be tested without DNA. CDR3 sequence: CASSVLAGREQYF.